This TCR beta chain was captured in a study of T cell responses to AZD1222 COVID-19 vaccine. Study summary: Pooling of second doses given at about 4 or about 12 weeks was done.

This CDR3 contains 14 residues. The V end lost 3 bases, the J end lost 7 bases, and 15 bases lay between the germline ends. Germline V gene lookup returns CDR1 MNHEY and CDR2 SMNVEV (reference sequence). Sequencing was performed with immunoSEQ multiplex PCR; in TCRdb, only in-frame clones are kept and a portion is missing. Among about 120,000 clones, 80% to 95% were seen once, and the ten largest hold roughly 7.8%. Whole-study findings and limits: Baseline seropositives among AZD1222 recipients totaled only 6 or 7. Repertoire samples came only from after the peak T cell response.

As to this clone: The antigen is unknown.

The gene calls are TRBV27 and TRBJ1-2, with TRBD1 as a possible D gene (6 bases). The sample was peripheral blood, taken on day 0 of AZD1222 vaccination. The clonotype was recovered from an adult in good health. CDR3 in DNA: TGTGCCAGCAGTTTTGGGTCGGGGGGCACTGGCTACACCTTC. Amino acid sequence: CASSFGSGGTGYTF.